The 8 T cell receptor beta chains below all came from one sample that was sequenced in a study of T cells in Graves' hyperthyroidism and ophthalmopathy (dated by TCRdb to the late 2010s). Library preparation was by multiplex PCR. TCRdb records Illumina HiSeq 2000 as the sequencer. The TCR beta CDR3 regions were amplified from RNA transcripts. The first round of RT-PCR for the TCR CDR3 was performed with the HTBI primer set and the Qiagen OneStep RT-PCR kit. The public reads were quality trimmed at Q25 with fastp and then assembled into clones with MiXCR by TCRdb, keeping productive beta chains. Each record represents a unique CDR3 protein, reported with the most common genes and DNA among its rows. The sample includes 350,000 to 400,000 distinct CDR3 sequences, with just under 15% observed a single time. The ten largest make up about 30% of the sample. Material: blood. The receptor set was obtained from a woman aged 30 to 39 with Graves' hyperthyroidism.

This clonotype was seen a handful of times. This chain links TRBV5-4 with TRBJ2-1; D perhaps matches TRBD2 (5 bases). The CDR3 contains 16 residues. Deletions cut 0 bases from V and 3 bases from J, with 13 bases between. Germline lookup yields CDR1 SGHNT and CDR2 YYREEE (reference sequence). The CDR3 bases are TGTGCCAGCAGCTTGGCCAGCATTACTAGCTACAATGAGCAGTTCTTC. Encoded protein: CASSLASITSYNEQFF.

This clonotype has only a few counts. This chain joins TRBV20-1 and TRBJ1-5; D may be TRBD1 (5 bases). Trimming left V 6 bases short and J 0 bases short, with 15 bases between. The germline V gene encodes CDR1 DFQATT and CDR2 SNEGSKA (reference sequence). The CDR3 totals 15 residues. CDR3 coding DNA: TGCAGTGCCCTCAAAATCGACAGTAGCAATCAGCCCCAGCATTTT. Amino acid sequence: CSALKIDSSNQPQHF.

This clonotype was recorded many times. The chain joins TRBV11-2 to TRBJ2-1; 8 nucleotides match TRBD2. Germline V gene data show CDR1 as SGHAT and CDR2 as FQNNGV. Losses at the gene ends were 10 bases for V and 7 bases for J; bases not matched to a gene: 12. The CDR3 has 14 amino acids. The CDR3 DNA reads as TGTGCCACCAACCGACTAGCGTTCGTGAATGAGCAGTTCTTC. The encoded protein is CATNRLAFVNEQFF.

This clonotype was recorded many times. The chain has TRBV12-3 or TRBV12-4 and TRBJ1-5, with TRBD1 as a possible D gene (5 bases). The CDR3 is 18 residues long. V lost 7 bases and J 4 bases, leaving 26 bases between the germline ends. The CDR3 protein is CASTYLSRDSYHNQPQHF. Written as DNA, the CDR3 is TGTGCCAGCACCTACTTATCACGCGACAGCTATCATAATCAGCCCCAGCATTTT.

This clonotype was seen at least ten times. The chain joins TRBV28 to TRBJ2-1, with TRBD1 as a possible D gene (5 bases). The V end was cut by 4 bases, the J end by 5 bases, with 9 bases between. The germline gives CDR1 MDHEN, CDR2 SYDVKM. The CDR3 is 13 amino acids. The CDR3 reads CASSSGMNNEQFF. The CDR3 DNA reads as TGTGCCAGCAGTTCAGGGATGAACAATGAGCAGTTCTTC.

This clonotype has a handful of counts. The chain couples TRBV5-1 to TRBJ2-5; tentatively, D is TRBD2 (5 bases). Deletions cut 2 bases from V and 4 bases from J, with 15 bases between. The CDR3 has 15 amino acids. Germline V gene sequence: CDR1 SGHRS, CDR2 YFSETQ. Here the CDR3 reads CASSLEGGEGETQYF. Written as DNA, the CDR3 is TGCGCCAGCAGCTTAGAGGGCGGAGAGGGAGAGACCCAGTACTTC.

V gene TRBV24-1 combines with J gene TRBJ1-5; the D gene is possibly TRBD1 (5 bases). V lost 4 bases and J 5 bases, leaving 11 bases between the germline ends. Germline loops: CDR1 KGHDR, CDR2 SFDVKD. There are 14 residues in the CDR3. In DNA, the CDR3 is TGTGCCACCAGTGAGCGTGAGGGGCATCAGCCCCAGCATTTT. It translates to CATSEREGHQPQHF.

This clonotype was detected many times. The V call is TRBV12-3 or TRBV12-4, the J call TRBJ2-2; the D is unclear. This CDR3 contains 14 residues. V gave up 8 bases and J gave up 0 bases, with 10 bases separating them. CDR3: CASLKKTNTGELFF. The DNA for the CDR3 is TGTGCCAGCCTTAAAAAAACGAACACCGGGGAGCTGTTTTTT.